This TCR beta chain came from a study of blood T cells in healthy people across ages. General study findings and limits: Naive T cell percentage and TCR beta diversity correlated strongly. Diversity figures derived from one million T cells were judged to underestimate the true value.

CDR3 length: 16 amino acids. Germline V lookup: CDR1 SEHNR, CDR2 FQNEAQ (reference sequence). A J-beta primer mix and a sample-barcoded 5' primer were used in a second PCR of about 7 to 11 cycles. TCRdb reanalysed the 5' RACE reads using MiXCR and keeps one entry per CDR3 protein. Here the sample spans fewer than 2,000,000 distinct CDR3 sequences, around 40% being singletons. A note on this clonotype: Its specificity is unknown. At one of its ends the junction is not consistent with the germline gene, which may arise from a read error.

This receptor was obtained from a human donor in good health. The specimen was blood. V is TRBV7-9 and J is TRBJ1-4; D might be TRBD1 (5 bases). For the CDR3, the DNA is TGTACCAGCAGCTTAGGAGCGGGACGGTTGAATGAAAAACTGTTTTTT. This translates into CTSSLGAGRLNEKLFF.